The 31 T cell receptor beta chains listed next were all sequenced from one sample in a study of sequential checkpoint blockade in melanoma (dated by TCRdb to between 2018 and 2021). Library generation was performed with the immunoSEQ multiplex PCR assay. In its TCRdb copy, this immuneACCESS table keeps in-frame sequences only and misses some clones. Where compared with another copy, unresolved V genes explain less than half of these, and the others have no known cause. This sample comprises about 3,700 clones, approximately 22% of them detected only once. 15% to 20% of the sample rests with the top ten. This specimen's treatment or condition label, per the study, means: randomized to nivolumab then ipilimumab (arm A) or the reverse (arm B). This specimen consisted of tumor tissue (inferred from file names), obtained from a patient given nivolumab and ipilimumab in sequence. The receptors shown here come from a human donor with melanoma.

The chain combines TRBV18 with TRBJ2-1; no clear D. Germline values: CDR1 KGHSH, CDR2 LQKENI. Trimming removed 2 bases from V and 4 bases from J, with 6 bases in between. The CDR3 is 13 amino acids. As DNA, the CDR3 is TGTGCCAGCTCACCAGCAGCATACAATGAGCAGTTCTTC. Translation: CASSPAAYNEQFF.

V gene TRBV18 combines with J gene TRBJ2-1; D unclear. Trimming shortened V by 6 bases and J by 6 bases, and 15 bases separated the two germline ends. The CDR3 has 14 residues. Germline values: CDR1 KGHSH, CDR2 LQKENI. The CDR3 region has the DNA TGTGCCAGCTCTTCCTCGTGGGCGCGCAATGAGCAGTTCTTC. Residues: CASSSSWARNEQFF. Complete variable domain (other parts from reference TRBV18 and TRBJ2-1): NAGVMQNPRHLVRRRGQEARLRCSPMKGHSHVYWYRQLPEEGLKFMVYLQKENIIDESGMPKERFSAEFPKEGPSILRIQQVVRGDSAAYFCASSSSWARNEQFFGPGTRLTVL.

This clone was detected many times. V and J are TRBV9 and TRBJ1-4, with a tentative D call TRBD1 (6 bases). The CDR3 has 13 amino acids. The V gene lost 6 bases and the J gene lost 6 bases, with 12 bases spanning the gap. Germline V gives CDR1 SGDLS, CDR2 YYNGEE. The CDR3 here is CASTDRIYEKLFF. In DNA form, the CDR3 reads TGTGCCAGCACCGACAGGATTTATGAAAAACTGTTTTTT.

This clone was picked up a small number of times. A junction boundary mismatches the germline segment, possibly from a read error. The V gene is TRBV11-3, the J gene TRBJ2-2; a possible D gene is TRBD2 (9 bases). CDR3 length: 15 residues. Germline CDR1 SGHNT, CDR2 YENEEA. CDR3 amino acids: CASSGGTGNTGELFF. The CDR3 DNA sequence: TGTGCTAGCAGCGGGGGGACAGGGAACACCGGGGAGCTGTTTTTT.

The gene calls are TRBV19 and TRBJ1-6, with D perhaps TRBD1 (6 bases). This CDR3 has 14 amino acids. CDR1 and CDR2 from the germline V gene are LNHDA and SQIVND (reference sequence). Trimming stripped 3 bases from V and 9 bases from J, with 12 bases between. CDR3 amino acids: CASSIDRTGSPLHF. DNA for the CDR3: TGTGCCAGTAGTATCGACAGGACGGGTTCACCCCTCCACTTT. The whole variable domain, filled in from reference TRBV19 and TRBJ1-6, reads DGGITQSPKYLFRKEGQNVTLSCEQNLNHDAMYWYRQDPGQGLRLIYYSQIVNDFQKGDIAEGYSVSREKKESFPLTVTSAQKNPTAFYLCASSIDRTGSPLHFGNGTRLTVT.

The chain recombines TRBV5-1 with TRBJ1-1, with D possibly matching TRBD1 (6 bases). Trimming removed 3 bases from V and 10 bases from J, with 22 bases in between. The CDR3 covers 15 residues. Germline CDR1 is SGHRS and CDR2 is YFSETQ. The CDR3 sequence: CASSWGQSGVGGAFF. The CDR3 DNA sequence: TGCGCCAGCAGCTGGGGGCAGAGCGGGGTCGGTGGAGCTTTCTTT.

The rearrangement uses TRBV7-5 and TRBJ2-1; the table's D call of TRBD1 was not tested on the DNA. TRBV7-5 is a pseudogene. This CDR3 is built from 17 residues. The CDR3 protein is CASSLPGQGERYNEQFF. CDR3 DNA: TGTGCCAGCAGCTTACCTGGACAGGGGGAACGGTACAATGAGCAGTTCTTC.

This clone occurred many times. The J gene is TRBJ2-5, the V gene TRBV7-4; D gene ambiguous. The CDR3 spans 13 residues. The V gene's germline CDR1 is SGHVT and CDR2 SQSDAQ. V shed 1 base and J shed 1 base, with 4 bases lying between them. The DNA of the CDR3 is TGTGCCAGCAGCTTAGATTTCCAAGAGACCCAGTACTTC. Translation gives CASSLDFQETQYF.

This clone occurred many times. This chain joins TRBV7-1 and TRBJ1-2, with D unclear. TRBV7-1 carries the ORF label, with uncertain function. V was clipped by 5 bases and J by 0 bases, with 13 bases between them. The CDR3 sequence is 15 residues long. The chain's CDR3 is CASSIFLHANYGYTF. The DNA for the CDR3 is TGTGCCAGCAGCATATTCTTACATGCTAACTATGGCTACACCTTC.

V gene TRBV19 combines with J gene TRBJ2-1; 13 bases align to TRBD2. V lost 9 bases, J lost 7 bases, and 3 bases stayed unmatched. The CDR3 totals 13 residues. Germline CDR1 LNHDA, CDR2 SQIVND (reference sequence). CDR3 DNA: TGTGCCAGCCGGACTAGCGGGGGTAATGAGCAGTTCTTC. This translates into CASRTSGGNEQFF.

By sample share, this clone is large. V gene TRBV19 combines with J gene TRBJ2-7, with 9 bases lining up with TRBD1. CDR1 is LNHDA, CDR2 SQIVND, per germline (reference sequence). There are 14 residues in the CDR3. The trim removed 5 bases at V and 4 bases at J, leaving 6 bases unmatched. CDR3 sequence reads: CASSSQGAGYEQYF. CDR3 nucleotide sequence: TGTGCCAGTAGTTCACAGGGGGCTGGGTACGAGCAGTACTTC.

At least ten counts were recorded for this clone. V gene TRBV11-3 combines with J gene TRBJ1-4; no clear D. Trimming removed 1 base from V and 8 bases from J, with 14 bases in between. Germline lookup yields CDR1 SGHNT and CDR2 YENEEA. CDR3 length: 15 amino acids. The CDR3 loop reads CASSLVAEPNEKLFF. Here the CDR3 DNA reads TGTGCCAGCAGCTTAGTGGCGGAGCCCAACGAAAAACTGTTTTTT.

This clone came up a few times. The V gene is TRBV1, the J gene TRBJ2-5; TRBD2 is the table's D call, not checked against the DNA. TRBV1 is a pseudogene. The CDR3 covers 16 residues. In DNA form, the CDR3 reads TGCGCCAGCAGCCAGACGGGACTAGCCGGGCAAGAGACCCAGTACTTC. Its protein is CASSQTGLAGQETQYF.

The chain joins TRBV29-1 to TRBJ1-4, with D perhaps matching TRBD1 (6 bases). Germline assignment: CDR1 SQVTM and CDR2 ANQGSEA. The V gene lost 7 bases and the J gene lost 4 bases, with 16 bases spanning the gap. This CDR3 has 14 residues. The CDR3 spells CSADTGSGNEKLFF. The CDR3 DNA follows: TGCAGCGCGGACACAGGGAGCGGTAATGAAAAACTGTTTTTT.

This clone was seen more than once but under ten times. This rearrangement joins TRBV6-1 to TRBJ1-2; 9 positions agree with TRBD1. V was pared by 0 bases and J by 8 bases, with 10 bases of the junction left unmatched. There are 16 residues in the CDR3. The V gene's germline CDR1 is MNHNS and CDR2 SASEGT. The CDR3 sequence: CASSEAPPGQGWGYTF. CDR3 DNA sequence: TGTGCCAGCAGTGAAGCGCCTCCGGGACAGGGTTGGGGCTACACCTTC.

The chain carries TRBV10-2 and TRBJ1-3; possible D gene TRBD1, 5 bases. The CDR3 is made up of 16 amino acids. Trimming removed 4 bases at V and 2 bases at J, with 15 bases between. CDR1 WSHSY and CDR2 SAAADI come from the germline V gene. This CDR3 reads CASSAPAGQPGNTIYF. The CDR3, as DNA: TGCGCCAGCAGTGCCCCGGCAGGGCAGCCTGGAAACACCATATATTTT.

CDR3 amino acids: CASTQAGGATSGNTIYF. The CDR3 nucleotides read TGTGCCAGCACCCAGGCCGGGGGGGCGACTTCTGGAAACACCATATATTTT. The chain is built from TRBV11-3 and TRBJ1-3; possibly TRBD1 for D (6 bases). Germline CDR1 and CDR2: SGHNT and YENEEA. This CDR3 has 17 amino acids. Deletions cut 7 bases from V and 1 base from J, with 20 bases between.

This clone has ten or more counts. J is TRBJ2-5 and V is TRBV11-3; TRBD2 matches at 8 bases. This CDR3 is 15 amino acids long. The germline gives CDR1 SGHNT, CDR2 YENEEA. The ends lost 5 bases at V and 5 bases at J; junction bases unmatched: 10. The DNA for the CDR3 is TGTGCCAGCAGCCCCCGAGCGGGGGCGCCGGAGACCCAGTACTTC. It encodes CASSPRAGAPETQYF.

This sequence joins TRBV19 and TRBJ2-7; 8 nucleotides align to TRBD1. The germline CDR1 and CDR2 sequences are LNHDA and SQIVND (reference sequence). CDR3 length: 16 amino acids. With 2 bases clipped from V and 2 bases from J, the junction kept 8 bases outside the gene matches. This CDR3 is CASSIKGQGAAYEQYF. CDR3 DNA sequence: TGTGCCAGTAGTATAAAAGGGCAGGGGGCCGCCTACGAGCAGTACTTC.

This clone was counted many times. V usage is TRBV11-3 and J usage is TRBJ2-5; 10 bases agree with TRBD2. Germline V gene lookup returns CDR1 SGHNT and CDR2 YENEEA. This CDR3 is 16 amino acids long. V shed 2 bases and J 1 base; nucleotides not matched to a gene: 4. CDR3 residues: CASSLSLAGVQETQYF. The CDR3 coding sequence is TGTGCCAGCAGCTTAAGTCTAGCGGGGGTCCAAGAGACCCAGTACTTC.

This clone is medium-sized in the sample. The rearrangement links TRBV6-8 to TRBJ1-2; D is uncertain. Germline V gene sequence: CDR1 MNHGY, CDR2 SAAAGT. V lost 5 bases, J lost 7 bases, and 14 bases lay in between. This CDR3 has 13 amino acids. The CDR3 is CASSPGLGRGYTF. The CDR3 DNA sequence: TGTGCCAGCAGTCCAGGCTTAGGACGTGGCTACACCTTC.

This clone is deemed medium-sized. The J gene is TRBJ1-5, the V gene TRBV6-8, with 9 nucleotides matching TRBD1. The V and J ends lost 4 bases and 6 bases, in that order; junction bases with no gene match: 7. Germline V CDR1 and CDR2: MNHGY, SAAAGT. CDR3 length: 15 amino acids. This CDR3 reads CASSSPGQGIQPQHF. The CDR3 DNA follows: TGTGCCAGCAGTTCCCCCGGACAGGGGATTCAGCCCCAGCATTTT.

The table lists this clone with a few counts. The chain combines TRBV5-1 with TRBJ2-5, with 7 bases aligning to TRBD1. The CDR3 length is 14 residues. V dropped 1 base and J dropped 5; count of bases not matched to a gene: 5. CDR1 is SGHRS, CDR2 YFSETQ, per germline. This chain's CDR3 is CASSLTGVWETQYF. In DNA form, the CDR3 reads TGCGCCAGCAGCTTGACAGGGGTTTGGGAGACCCAGTACTTC.

The rearrangement joins TRBV19 to TRBJ2-6; D is perhaps TRBD1 (5 bases). The CDR3 runs 16 residues. Trimming took off 2 bases at V and 2 bases at J, with 10 bases between the two ends. Germline CDR1 and CDR2: LNHDA and SQIVND (reference sequence). The CDR3 protein is CASSIRQRTGANVLTF. The CDR3 coding sequence is TGTGCCAGTAGTATAAGACAGCGTACTGGGGCCAACGTCCTGACTTTC. The full variable domain, rest sourced from reference TRBV19 and TRBJ2-6, is DGGITQSPKYLFRKEGQNVTLSCEQNLNHDAMYWYRQDPGQGLRLIYYSQIVNDFQKGDIAEGYSVSREKKESFPLTVTSAQKNPTAFYLCASSIRQRTGANVLTFGAGSRLTVL.

The table lists this clone with a few counts. The gene calls are TRBV19 and TRBJ1-1; weak D call: TRBD1 (6 bases). Germline CDR1 LNHDA, CDR2 SQIVND (reference sequence). V lost 5 bases, J lost 5 bases, and 15 bases lay in between. The CDR3 is made up of 14 amino acids. The CDR3 protein is CASSWGRGGTEAFF. As DNA, the CDR3 is TGTGCCAGTAGTTGGGGCAGGGGTGGAACTGAAGCTTTCTTT.

The V call is TRBV19, the J call TRBJ1-1; 7 positions agree with TRBD1. V dropped 5 bases and J dropped 11; count of bases not matched to a gene: 11. The CDR3 contains 13 residues. Germline V gene data show CDR1 as LNHDA and CDR2 as SQIVND (reference sequence). Here the CDR3 reads CASSLPPGGDAFF. The CDR3 DNA is TGTGCCAGTAGTCTCCCCCCAGGGGGGGACGCTTTCTTT.

The chain is built from TRBV19 and TRBJ1-1; 7 bases map to TRBD1. The V gene end was trimmed by 6 bases and the J gene end by 1 base; junction bases not matched to a gene: 11. This CDR3 is 16 amino acids long. Germline V gene sequence: CDR1 LNHDA, CDR2 SQIVND (reference sequence). The CDR3 DNA is TGTGCCAGTAGCGGATTTCGAGGGACAGCGAACACTGAAGCTTTCTTT. Translation: CASSGFRGTANTEAFF.

In this sample, this clone turned up many times. The chain combines TRBV11-3 with TRBJ1-4; no clear D gene. Germline-derived CDR1 and CDR2 are SGHNT and YENEEA. Trimming took 6 bases from V and 0 from J, leaving 11 bases between them. The CDR3 extends over 15 amino acids. In nucleotides, the CDR3 is TGTGCCAGCAGTCCGACGGGAGCAACTAATGAAAAACTGTTTTTT. Amino acid sequence: CASSPTGATNEKLFF.

This sequence joins TRBV18 and TRBJ2-1; no clear D. Looked up from germline, CDR1 is KGHSH and CDR2 is LQKENI. The CDR3 spans 14 residues. Trimming removed 3 bases from V and 0 bases from J, with 6 bases in between. The chain's CDR3 is CASSPKSSYNEQFF. Here the CDR3 DNA reads TGTGCCAGCTCACCCAAAAGCTCCTACAATGAGCAGTTCTTC.

This clone was picked up a small number of times. The chain uses TRBV9 and TRBJ1-1; possible D gene TRBD1, 5 bases. Trimming cost V 7 bases and J 0 bases, with 7 bases left between them. The germline gives CDR1 SGDLS, CDR2 YYNGEE. The CDR3 sequence is 12 residues long. The CDR3 DNA reads as TGTGCCAGCGTCAGGGTGAACACTGAAGCTTTCTTT. As protein: CASVRVNTEAFF.

This clone has more than one count but fewer than ten. The chain employs TRBV23-1 and TRBJ1-4, with unresolved D. TRBV23-1 is an ORF, and what it does is uncertain. V lost 6 bases and J 3 bases, leaving 8 bases between the germline ends. This CDR3 contains 13 residues. DNA for the CDR3: TGCGCCAGCAGCATTAATTCTAATGAAAAACTGTTTTTT. Its protein product is CASSINSNEKLFF.